What follows are 22 T cell receptor beta chains derived from one specimen sequenced in a study of shared clonotypes between healthy human individuals. The method was immunoSEQ multiplex PCR; TCRdb's version includes in-frame clones alone and lacks a portion of them. The sample has roughly 810,000 clones, 90% to 97% seen once; the top ten hold under 0.3%. Naive CD8 cells lacked CD45RO and underwent positive selection for CCR7, leaving out terminally differentiated effector memory CD45RA+ cells. Sequenced input: naive CD8+ T cells sorted from blood. The receptors were sampled from a man aged 25 to 40 in good health.

A note on this clone: This sample includes further DNA sequences coding for the same CDR3. This sequence joins TRBV6-5 and TRBJ1-1; D is unclear. The CDR3 sequence is 11 residues long. Trimming stripped 5 bases from V and 4 bases from J, with 5 bases between. The germline gives CDR1 MNHEY, CDR2 SVGAGI. CDR3 sequence reads: CASSLGTEAFF. CDR3 nucleotide sequence: TGTGCCAGCAGTCTGGGCACTGAAGCTTTCTTT.

This sequence joins TRBV6-1 and TRBJ2-7, with 13 bases that match TRBD2. V was clipped by 7 bases and J by 4 bases; unmatched bases: 7. The length of the CDR3 is 15 residues. Germline assignment: CDR1 MNHNS and CDR2 SASEGT. CDR3 nucleotides: TGTGCCAGCAAAGTACTAGCGGGAGGGCGGTACGAGCAGTACTTC. Protein: CASKVLAGGRYEQYF.

The J gene is TRBJ2-7, the V gene TRBV27; TRBD1 might be the D (6 bases). CDR3 length: 15 amino acids. Looked up from germline, CDR1 is MNHEY and CDR2 is SMNVEV (reference sequence). The germline V and J ends were trimmed by 0 bases and 6 bases, with 15 bases remaining between them. Written as DNA, the CDR3 is TGTGCCAGCAGTTTATCAACAGGGTACCTAGGCGAGCAGTACTTC. It codes for CASSLSTGYLGEQYF.

This chain uses TRBV5-1 with TRBJ2-6; D might be TRBD1 (5 bases). Trimming removed 1 base from V and 0 bases from J, with 8 bases in between. Per the germline V gene, CDR1 is SGHRS and CDR2 is YFSETQ. This CDR3 region has 16 residues. The CDR3 DNA is TGCGCCAGCAGCTTGCAGGGCTACTCTGGGGCCAACGTCCTGACTTTC. This encodes CASSLQGYSGANVLTF.

Concerning this clone itself: The same CDR3 also results from other DNA sequences found in this sample. The V gene is TRBV9, the J gene TRBJ2-3, with TRBD1 matching 8 bases. The germline V gene has CDR1 SGDLS and CDR2 YYNGEE. V lost 3 bases, J lost 1 base, and 1 base stayed unmatched. The CDR3 is 14 amino acids. The CDR3 loop reads CASSADRGTDTQYF. The DNA for the CDR3 is TGTGCCAGCAGCGCGGACAGGGGCACAGATACGCAGTATTTT.

The V gene is TRBV15, the J gene TRBJ2-7; 8 bases map to TRBD2. Germline V gives CDR1 LNHNV, CDR2 YYDKDF (reference sequence). The CDR3 has 15 residues. The V segment lost 1 base and the J segment 2 bases; nucleotides outside the gene matches: 4. CDR3: CATSRVTGGTYEQYF. CDR3 in DNA: TGTGCCACCAGCAGAGTGACGGGAGGGACCTACGAGCAGTACTTC.

The chain is built from TRBV27 and TRBJ2-1; D is perhaps TRBD1 (6 bases). V was shortened by 0 bases and J by 11 bases, with 8 bases between the two germline ends. CDR1 is MNHEY and CDR2 is SMNVEV in the germline V gene (reference sequence). CDR3 length: 12 amino acids. Here the CDR3 reads CASSLSGTKQFF. As DNA, the CDR3 is TGTGCCAGCAGTTTATCGGGGACAAAGCAGTTCTTC.

The chain links TRBV27 to TRBJ2-7, with 7 bases lining up with TRBD1. With V trimmed by 5 bases and J by 5 bases, 6 bases remained unmatched. CDR3 length: 13 amino acids. Germline CDR1 reads MNHEY; CDR2 reads SMNVEV (reference sequence). The CDR3 loop reads CASSLEQGNEQYF. CDR3 DNA sequence: TGTGCCAGCAGTCTAGAACAGGGGAACGAGCAGTACTTC.

V is TRBV27 and J is TRBJ2-2; D ambiguous. The CDR3 covers 15 residues. Trimming removed 1 base at V and 0 bases at J, with 6 bases between. Per the germline V gene, CDR1 is MNHEY and CDR2 is SMNVEV (reference sequence). CDR3 DNA sequence: TGTGCCAGCAGTTTATTAACCCCGAACACCGGGGAGCTGTTTTTT. It translates to CASSLLTPNTGELFF.

This chain uses TRBV28 with TRBJ1-4; D is uncertain. CDR1 and CDR2 (germline): MDHEN, SYDVKM. This CDR3 has 14 residues. Trimming removed 5 bases from V and 5 bases from J, with 12 bases in between. Written as DNA, the CDR3 is TGTGCCAGCAGTAAGGTTGGTGACAATGAAAAACTGTTTTTT. This translates into CASSKVGDNEKLFF.

The chain employs TRBV27 and TRBJ2-7; D might be TRBD2 (6 bases). Trimming shortened V by 3 bases and J by 6 bases, and 18 bases separated the two germline ends. Germline CDR1 reads MNHEY; CDR2 reads SMNVEV (reference sequence). The CDR3 runs 15 residues. The CDR3 sequence is CASSLPSASLREQYF. The CDR3 DNA is TGTGCCAGCAGTTTGCCTAGCGCCTCGTTACGCGAGCAGTACTTC.

The CDR3 is CASSFRTSGSRDTQYF. For the CDR3, the DNA is TGTGCCAGCAGCTTTCGGACTAGCGGGAGTAGGGATACGCAGTATTTT. The V and J genes are TRBV7-9 and TRBJ2-3; 13 nucleotides line up with TRBD2. The ends lost 3 bases at V and 6 bases at J; junction bases unmatched: 6. Germline V gene sequence: CDR1 SEHNR, CDR2 FQNEAQ (reference sequence). The CDR3 length is 16 residues.

This rearrangement joins TRBV9 to TRBJ1-1; no definite D call. Germline assignment: CDR1 SGDLS and CDR2 YYNGEE. Trimming removed 6 bases from V and 6 bases from J, with 12 bases in between. The CDR3 runs to 12 residues. The CDR3: CASNNPHPEAFF. DNA of the CDR3: TGTGCCAGCAACAATCCCCACCCTGAAGCTTTCTTT.

This clone has just one count. The CDR3 DNA follows: TGTGCCAGCAGAGGACAGGGGTCTAATCAGCCCCAGCATTTT. Amino acid sequence: CASRGQGSNQPQHF. V and J are TRBV2 and TRBJ1-5; TRBD1 matches 9 bases. The V gene end was trimmed by 6 bases and the J gene end by 4 bases; junction bases not matched to a gene: 4. Germline loops: CDR1 SNHLY, CDR2 FYNNEI. CDR3 length equals 14 residues.

This sequence joins TRBV28 and TRBJ2-3; 11 nucleotides line up with TRBD2. This CDR3 is 14 amino acids long. With V trimmed by 0 bases and J by 13 bases, 6 bases remained unmatched. From germline, CDR1 is MDHEN and CDR2 SYDVKM. The CDR3 region has the DNA TGTGCCAGCAGTTTATGGAAGACTAGCGGGGCAGAGTATTTT. Protein: CASSLWKTSGAEYF. The full variable domain, rest sourced from reference TRBV28 and TRBJ2-3, is DVKVTQSSRYLVKRTGEKVFLECVQDMDHENMFWYRQDPGLGLRLIYFSYDVKMKEKGDIPEGYSVSREKKERFSLILESASTNQTSMYLCASSLWKTSGAEYFGPGTRLTVL.

This chain joins TRBV28 and TRBJ2-5, with D possibly called TRBD1 or TRBD2 (5 bases each). The CDR3 is 16 amino acids. Germline CDR1 reads MDHEN; CDR2 reads SYDVKM. Trimming took off 5 bases at V and 4 bases at J, with 20 bases between the two ends. This chain's CDR3 is CASSPWGGYLRETQYF. CDR3 sequence (DNA): TGTGCCAGCAGTCCCTGGGGCGGGTACTTGAGAGAGACCCAGTACTTC.

This chain links TRBV27 with TRBJ2-1; 11 bases fit TRBD2. Germline CDR1 reads MNHEY; CDR2 reads SMNVEV (reference sequence). The CDR3 is made up of 15 amino acids. J gave up 7 bases and V 8 bases, and 10 bases lay outside the gene matches. CDR3 sequence (DNA): TGTGCCAGCGGACCCGGTAGCGGGAGGGGGAATGAGCAGTTCTTC. Amino acids: CASGPGSGRGNEQFF.

CDR3: CASSEYSGTDTQYF. Written as DNA, the CDR3 is TGTGCCAGCAGTGAATATTCAGGCACAGATACGCAGTATTTT. V and J are TRBV6-1 and TRBJ2-3; D gene ambiguous. In germline, CDR1 is MNHNS, CDR2 SASEGT. This CDR3 region has 14 residues. Trimming removed 2 bases from V and 1 base from J, with 7 bases in between.

J is TRBJ1-1 and V is TRBV7-9; 8 bases align to TRBD1. From germline, CDR1 is SEHNR and CDR2 FQNEAQ (reference sequence). The CDR3 has 15 amino acids. V gave up 0 bases and J gave up 4 bases; unmatched junction bases: 4. CDR3 residues: CASSLALTGATEAFF. CDR3 nucleotides: TGTGCCAGCAGCTTAGCCCTGACAGGGGCCACTGAAGCTTTCTTT.

The V and J genes are TRBV10-3 and TRBJ1-1, with D perhaps matching TRBD1 (5 bases). This CDR3 is built from 11 residues. V lost 6 bases and J 8 bases, leaving 10 bases between the germline ends. Per the germline V gene, CDR1 is ENHRY and CDR2 is SYGVKD. The CDR3 loop is CAISRDGEAFF. The DNA for the CDR3 is TGTGCCATCAGCCGGGACGGAGAAGCTTTCTTT.

V and J are TRBV19 and TRBJ2-1; D possibly corresponds to TRBD2 (6 bases). From germline, CDR1 is LNHDA and CDR2 SQIVND (reference sequence). The germline V and J ends were trimmed by 5 bases and 10 bases, with 15 bases remaining between them. The CDR3 runs to 13 residues. CDR3 nucleotide sequence: TGTGCCAGTAGTGTCTCGGATGGAGGGGAGCAGTTCTTC. Its protein product is CASSVSDGGEQFF. Combining the CDR3 with reference TRBV19 and TRBJ2-1 gives the whole variable domain DGGITQSPKYLFRKEGQNVTLSCEQNLNHDAMYWYRQDPGQGLRLIYYSQIVNDFQKGDIAEGYSVSREKKESFPLTVTSAQKNPTAFYLCASSVSDGGEQFFGPGTRLTVL.

The V call is TRBV5-1, the J call TRBJ2-1; TRBD2 matches 13 bases. The V gene's germline CDR1 is SGHRS and CDR2 YFSETQ. V was clipped by 4 bases and J by 8 bases; unmatched bases: 9. The CDR3 runs 16 residues. The CDR3 DNA is TGCGCCAGCAGCCGCCGACTAGCGGGAGGATCGGATGAGCAGTTCTTC. This encodes CASSRRLAGGSDEQFF.